Below are 21 T cell receptor beta chains sequenced from a single sample in a study of T cell responses to AZD1222 COVID-19 vaccine. The protocol was immunoSEQ multiplex PCR, while the TCRdb copy is restricted to in-frame clones and leaves out a portion. Here the sample spans more than 85,000 clones, roughly 86% being singletons. The sequenced sample was peripheral blood, obtained on day 0 of AZD1222 vaccination. The receptors derive from an adult in good health.

The J gene is TRBJ2-3, the V gene TRBV29-1; the match to TRBD2 covers 14 bases. The germline CDR1 and CDR2 sequences are SQVTM and ANQGSEA. This CDR3 is 16 amino acids long. V gave up 7 bases and J gave up 5 bases; unmatched junction bases: 11. CDR3 residues: CSAMGLAGDRGDTQYF. DNA of the CDR3: TGCAGCGCCATGGGACTAGCGGGGGATCGGGGAGATACGCAGTATTTT.

The sample holds one count of this clone. V usage is TRBV27 and J usage is TRBJ2-1; D remains unclear. The CDR3 runs to 13 residues. The ends were cut back, 5 bases at V and 5 bases at J, with 10 bases in the middle. CDR1 is MNHEY, CDR2 SMNVEV, per germline (reference sequence). In nucleotides, the CDR3 is TGTGCCAGCAGTATAAGGGAAAACAATGAGCAGTTCTTC. Protein sequence: CASSIRENNEQFF.

This chain joins TRBV19 and TRBJ2-1; 8 positions agree with TRBD2. The CDR3 is made up of 16 amino acids. Germline CDR1 and CDR2: LNHDA and SQIVND (reference sequence). The ends lost 1 base at V and 5 bases at J; junction bases unmatched: 7. The CDR3, as DNA: TGTGCCAGTAGTATAGCCCGCATCGGGGGGGACAATGAGCAGTTCTTC. Protein product: CASSIARIGGDNEQFF.

The V call is TRBV3-1 (or the pseudogene TRBV3-2), the J call TRBJ2-1; 9 bases map to TRBD2. The CDR3 sequence is 16 residues long. J gave up 5 bases and V 0 bases, and 5 bases lay outside the gene matches. Germline lookup yields CDR1 LGHDT and CDR2 YNNKEL (reference sequence). The CDR3 DNA reads TGTGCCAGCAGCCAAGATCCGGCTAGCGGGGACAATGAGCAGTTCTTC. Translating it yields CASSQDPASGDNEQFF.

V gene TRBV28 combines with J gene TRBJ1-1; D is unresolved. Trimming took 6 bases from V and 4 from J, leaving 9 bases between them. Germline V gives CDR1 MDHEN, CDR2 SYDVKM. The CDR3 runs 12 residues. CDR3 DNA sequence: TGTGCCAGCAGGGCGGGGTCCACTGAAGCTTTCTTT. Encoded protein: CASRAGSTEAFF.

This chain connects TRBV10-3 to TRBJ1-5; 8 bases fit TRBD1. Unmatched junction bases numbered 15, after V lost 0 bases and J lost 2 bases. Germline CDR1 reads ENHRY; CDR2 reads SYGVKD. The CDR3 has 20 amino acids. CDR3 protein: CAISESLPERTGKGNQPQHF. The CDR3 DNA follows: TGTGCCATCAGTGAGTCCTTACCCGAGAGGACAGGGAAGGGCAATCAGCCCCAGCATTTT.

The chain carries TRBV11-2 and TRBJ1-5, with D unclear. The V gene's germline CDR1 is SGHAT and CDR2 FQNNGV. Trimming removed 1 base at V and 2 bases at J, with 12 bases between. This CDR3 spans 16 amino acids. CDR3 DNA: TGTGCCAGCAGCTTAGGAGGGCTCCCCGGCAATCAGCCCCAGCATTTT. Translated, it gives CASSLGGLPGNQPQHF.

This clone was detected a few times. The chain recombines TRBV11-3 with TRBJ1-1; D ambiguous. Germline V lookup: CDR1 SGHNT, CDR2 YENEEA. V gave up 0 bases and J gave up 1 base, with 3 bases separating them. The CDR3 has 13 amino acids. The CDR3 region has the DNA TGTGCCAGCAGCTTAGAGGGGAACACTGAAGCTTTCTTT. Protein product: CASSLEGNTEAFF.

This clone was seen only a few times. This chain's CDR3 is CASNPGLREVFGEQFF. As DNA, the CDR3 is TGTGCCAGCAACCCAGGGTTGCGGGAGGTGTTCGGTGAGCAGTTCTTC. The V gene is TRBV27, the J gene TRBJ2-1, with 8 nucleotides matching TRBD2. CDR3 size: 16 residues. After removal of 7 bases from V and 9 bases from J, the junction contained 17 bases not matched to a gene. Germline V gene lookup returns CDR1 MNHEY and CDR2 SMNVEV (reference sequence).

This clone has just one count. This chain uses TRBV28 with TRBJ1-5; D may be TRBD1 (5 bases). This CDR3 region has 13 residues. V was shortened by 3 bases and J by 4 bases, with 7 bases between the two germline ends. In germline, CDR1 is MDHEN, CDR2 SYDVKM. CDR3 in DNA: TGTGCCAGCAGTTTTACAGGAAATCAGCCCCAGCATTTT. Protein product: CASSFTGNQPQHF.

This clone was picked up a small number of times. J is TRBJ1-4 and V is TRBV11-1; possible D gene TRBD1, 5 bases. The germline V gene has CDR1 SGHAT and CDR2 FQDESV (reference sequence). With 11 bases removed from V and 7 bases from J, the gap between germline ends came to 14 bases. The CDR3 has 12 amino acids. CDR3 in DNA: TGTGCCGGGACGGACCTCTCTGAAAAACTGTTTTTT. Its translation is CAGTDLSEKLFF.

V usage is TRBV5-1 and J usage is TRBJ2-1; TRBD2 matches 7 bases. The CDR3 spans 14 residues. V lost 0 bases to trimming and J lost 8 bases; unmatched junction nucleotides: 5. From germline, CDR1 is SGHRS and CDR2 YFSETQ. As DNA, the CDR3 is TGCGCCAGCAGCTTGGGATGGACTAGTGATGAGCAGTTCTTC. Amino acids: CASSLGWTSDEQFF.

The gene calls are TRBV6-5 and TRBJ1-3, with 10 bases matching TRBD1. This CDR3 spans 14 amino acids. The germline gives CDR1 MNHEY, CDR2 SVGAGI. V gave up 2 bases and J gave up 8 bases; unmatched junction bases: 3. The CDR3 here is CASSYGQGGYTIYF. As DNA, the CDR3 is TGTGCCAGCAGTTACGGACAGGGGGGATACACCATATATTTT.

J is TRBJ1-1 and V is TRBV28; unclear D gene. Germline CDR1 is MDHEN and CDR2 is SYDVKM. The CDR3 runs to 13 residues. V was trimmed by 5 bases and J by 1 base, leaving 8 bases between them. The CDR3 sequence: CASSRYKNTEAFF. In DNA, the CDR3 is TGTGCCAGCAGTAGATACAAGAACACTGAAGCTTTCTTT.

This clone was counted a single time. The genes are TRBV2 and TRBJ2-3; either TRBD1 or TRBD2 may fit D (5 bases each). The germline gives CDR1 SNHLY, CDR2 FYNNEI. This CDR3 is 14 amino acids long. V was pared by 7 bases and J by 1 base, with 12 bases between. CDR3 loop: CASTEGYRTDTQYF. The CDR3 nucleotides read TGTGCCAGCACCGAGGGGTACCGCACAGATACGCAGTATTTT.

J is TRBJ2-1 and V is TRBV6-5; the D gene is possibly TRBD2 (5 bases). The CDR3 covers 15 residues. Germline CDR1 and CDR2: MNHEY and SVGAGI. The V and J ends lost 4 bases and 0 bases respectively, with 10 bases between them. In DNA form, the CDR3 reads TGTGCCAGCAGTTCCGACCTAGCCTCCTACAATGAGCAGTTCTTC. This encodes CASSSDLASYNEQFF.

The chain combines TRBV2 with TRBJ2-5, with D possibly being TRBD2 (5 bases). Per the germline V gene, CDR1 is SNHLY and CDR2 is FYNNEI. Trimming removed 5 bases from V and 7 bases from J, with 14 bases in between. The CDR3 runs to 13 residues. The CDR3 nucleotides are TGTGCCAGCAGTTTAGGACTGGACCGGACCCAGTACTTC. Its protein product is CASSLGLDRTQYF.

This sequence joins TRBV7-9 and TRBJ1-1; maybe TRBD1 (5 bases). CDR3 length: 16 amino acids. Germline V gene data show CDR1 as SEHNR and CDR2 as FQNEAQ (reference sequence). V lost 5 bases, J lost 0 bases, and 16 bases lay in between. The CDR3 DNA reads as TGTGCCAGCAGCCCTAAGGAGGGACCCATGAACACTGAAGCTTTCTTT. It codes for CASSPKEGPMNTEAFF.

This sequence joins TRBV9 and TRBJ2-7; TRBD1 aligns across 8 bases. J gave up 5 bases and V 0 bases, and 10 bases lay outside the gene matches. Germline V gene sequence: CDR1 SGDLS, CDR2 YYNGEE. There are 16 residues in the CDR3. Written as DNA, the CDR3 is TGTGCCAGCAGCGTAGGTATGGGGACAGGTGTCCACGAGCAGTACTTC. It encodes CASSVGMGTGVHEQYF.

This chain uses TRBV9 with TRBJ1-2; D not certain. The germline V and J ends were trimmed by 0 bases and 2 bases, with 11 bases remaining between them. CDR1 is SGDLS, CDR2 YYNGEE, per germline. This CDR3 is 15 amino acids long. DNA of the CDR3: TGTGCCAGCAGCGTAGAGCCGGATCGGAACTATGGCTACACCTTC. Its translation is CASSVEPDRNYGYTF. The variable domain in full, with the rest retrieved from reference TRBV9 and TRBJ1-2, is DSGVTQTPKHLITATGQRVTLRCSPRSGDLSVYWYQQSLDQGLQFLIQYYNGEERAKGNILERFSAQQFPDLHSELNLSSLELGDSALYFCASSVEPDRNYGYTFGSGTRLTVV.

The J gene is TRBJ1-3, the V gene TRBV3-1 (or the pseudogene TRBV3-2); unclear D gene. CDR1 LGHDT and CDR2 YNNKEL come from the germline V gene (reference sequence). The germline V and J ends were trimmed by 8 bases and 2 bases, with 10 bases remaining between them. This CDR3 comprises 13 residues. The CDR3, as DNA: TGTGCCAGCGCTAGGGCCACTGGAAACACCATATATTTT. It codes for CASARATGNTIYF.